Listed below are T cell receptor beta chains from one sample, sequenced in a study of T cells expressing NK-cell markers. Following a re-call of the 5' RACE reads, TCRdb has one entry per CDR3 protein and lacks DNA. This repertoire includes almost 450,000 distinct CDR3 sequences. Sequencing was done on a sample of blood T cells: a sorted CD56 or NKG2C T cell subset, CD4+ or CD8+ T cells, or bulk PBMC T cells (not recorded which). The source is a woman between 18 and 75 years old in good health. Both conserved end residues are part of each CDR3.

v_gene	j_gene	len	CDR3aa
TRBV3-1	TRBJ2-1	13	CASSITSYNEQFF
TRBV4-3	TRBJ1-3	14	CASSQTVQGNTIYF
TRBV20-1	TRBJ2-2	15	CSARPLAGVPGELFF
TRBV4-1	TRBJ1-1	16	CASSPVVGTLNTEAFF
TRBV5-4	TRBJ2-1	15	CASSFTSGGRNEQFF
TRBV7-3	TRBJ1-5	13	CASSLLRLEPQHF
TRBV27	TRBJ2-3	17	CASSPYTAGDSTDTQYF
TRBV7-8	TRBJ1-1	15	CASSLDRVTNTEAFF
TRBV18	TRBJ1-1	18	CASSPQGAGLGRGTEAFF
TRBV30	TRBJ1-1	13	CAWTEQPNTEAFF
TRBV9	TRBJ2-7	15	CASSVGAGEWDEQYF
TRBV2	TRBJ2-7	17	CASSELGIAGHSYEQYF
TRBV29-1	TRBJ2-7	15	CSVTGTGMLLGEQYF
TRBV29-1	TRBJ2-1	15	CSVELAGGLYNEQFF
TRBV25-1	TRBJ2-5	13	CASSEGGVETQYF
TRBV20-1	TRBJ2-6	16	CSASGGGSSGANVLTF
TRBV20-1	TRBJ2-7	15	CSASSGQGKTYEQYF
TRBV7-9	TRBJ1-1	17	CASSFWGTGGLDTEAFF
TRBV7-2	TRBJ2-5	13	CASSEDPGVTQYF
TRBV5-6	TRBJ1-2	16	CASSLGPSLVSYGYTF
TRBV20-1	TRBJ2-3	14	CSARGDTSTDTQYF
TRBV28	TRBJ2-1	16	CACPPDRKSSYNEQFF
TRBV7-9	TRBJ2-3	14	CASSLDGTSDTQYF
TRBV14	TRBJ2-7	16	CASSQDPRTGPYEQYF
TRBV5-1	TRBJ2-5	14	CASSSVGSEETQYF
TRBV12-3/TRBV12-4	TRBJ2-7	15	CASSTRRASAYEQYF
TRBV6-2/TRBV6-3	TRBJ2-1	16	CASSTRGPRGYNEQFF
TRBV28	TRBJ2-7	15	CASSLAGAISYEQYF
TRBV6-5	TRBJ2-2	12	CASSYFAGELFF
TRBV6-1	TRBJ2-7	14	CASRFAGTLYEQYF
TRBV20-1	TRBJ2-1	16	CSALRLAGVLYNEQFF
TRBV3-1	TRBJ2-1	17	CASSQAPRGGGLYEQFF
TRBV7-3	TRBJ1-2	14	CASSRDRGQEGYTF
TRBV29-1	TRBJ2-2	14	CSVVRQGTTGELFF
TRBV27	TRBJ2-7	13	CASSLLAAYEQYF
TRBV7-2	TRBJ2-3	16	CASSLRGDTWADTQYF
TRBV20-1	TRBJ2-3	16	CSARDGSGVSTDTQYF
TRBV7-2	TRBJ2-7	14	CASSLEGPVYEQYF
TRBV3-1	TRBJ1-6	14	CASSRSSYNSPLHF
TRBV6-2/TRBV6-3	TRBJ1-4	16	CASSYSTTYGGEKLFF